A single sample gave rise to the 21 T cell receptor beta chains below, sequenced in a study of shared clonotypes between healthy human individuals (dated by TCRdb to 2020 to 2021). Libraries were constructed by the immunoSEQ multiplex PCR assay. TCRdb took this table from immuneACCESS and kept in-frame rearrangements with V and J called. Such tables lack part of the clones; where checked against another copy, unresolved V genes explain under half of the gap, and the rest is unexplained. In this sample the table shows around 2.5 million clones, over 85% of which occur a single time. Of the sample, about 0.38% falls within the top ten clones. Sequencing used naive CD4+ T cells from PBMCs. The cell subset or site label, read with the paper, signifies: CD45RA+ positively selected. These TCRs come from a man between 18 and 35 years old in good health. Some clones in this sample may be carry-over from other donors' samples.

This chain connects TRBV11-1 to TRBJ2-6; possible D gene TRBD2, 5 bases. Germline V gives CDR1 SGHAT, CDR2 FQDESV (reference sequence). V was cut by 0 bases and J by 1 base, with 13 bases left in between. The CDR3 is made up of 18 amino acids. The CDR3 spells CASSLALLGISGANVLTF. The CDR3, as DNA: TGTGCCAGCAGCTTAGCTCTTCTCGGGATTTCTGGGGCCAACGTCCTGACTTTC.

The CDR3 DNA sequence: TGCGCCAGCAGCCCCGGGACTGAGCCCGATGAGCAGTTCTTC. Amino acid sequence: CASSPGTEPDEQFF. The V call is TRBV5-1, the J call TRBJ2-1, with D maybe TRBD2 (6 bases). The CDR3 runs to 14 residues. Germline V CDR1 and CDR2: SGHRS, YFSETQ. The V gene lost 4 bases and the J gene lost 8 bases, with 16 bases spanning the gap.

V gene TRBV27 combines with J gene TRBJ2-5, with D maybe TRBD2 (6 bases). CDR3 length: 14 residues. Per the germline V gene, CDR1 is MNHEY and CDR2 is SMNVEV (reference sequence). V was clipped by 4 bases and J by 1 base, with 10 bases between them. The CDR3 coding sequence is TGTGCCAGCAGTTCACGGGACTTCCAAGAGACCCAGTACTTC. Protein product: CASSSRDFQETQYF.

The rearrangement links TRBV28 to TRBJ1-2; D not certain. V lost 9 bases to trimming and J lost 1 base, with 12 bases between them. Germline V gives CDR1 MDHEN, CDR2 SYDVKM. CDR3 length: 13 residues. The CDR3 DNA sequence: TGTGCCAGTAGAAAAACAAGTAACTATGGCTACACCTTC. It translates to CASRKTSNYGYTF.

The chain is built from TRBV2 and TRBJ2-2; unclear D gene. CDR3 length: 12 residues. Trimming cost V 6 bases and J 6 bases, with 8 bases left between them. Germline V gives CDR1 SNHLY, CDR2 FYNNEI. DNA for the CDR3: TGTGCCAGCAGCCATATGGCCGGGGAGCTGTTTTTT. Protein sequence: CASSHMAGELFF.

A remark on this clone: Additional DNA sequences in this sample encode the identical CDR3. The V call is TRBV9, the J call TRBJ2-2; D remains ambiguous. Germline assignment: CDR1 SGDLS and CDR2 YYNGEE. With 2 bases removed from V and 3 bases from J, the gap between germline ends came to 5 bases. The CDR3 totals 13 residues. CDR3 sequence reads: CASSVVDTGELFF. The CDR3 nucleotides are TGTGCCAGCAGCGTGGTGGACACCGGGGAGCTGTTTTTT.

The V gene is TRBV27, the J gene TRBJ1-2, with D possibly TRBD1 on 6 matching bases. V lost 5 bases, J lost 4 bases, and 11 bases lay in between. The CDR3 length is 13 residues. Germline V gene lookup returns CDR1 MNHEY and CDR2 SMNVEV (reference sequence). Written as DNA, the CDR3 is TGTGCCAGCAGTCTCAGGGGACTCTATGGCTACACCTTC. It codes for CASSLRGLYGYTF.

The V gene is TRBV2, the J gene TRBJ2-3, with 10 bases identical to TRBD1. The V segment lost 5 bases and the J segment 3 bases; nucleotides outside the gene matches: 5. The CDR3 length is 15 residues. Germline CDR1 reads SNHLY; CDR2 reads FYNNEI. The CDR3 protein is CASSREGQGTDTQYF. The CDR3 bases are TGTGCCAGCAGTCGCGAGGGACAGGGGACAGATACGCAGTATTTT.

The V call is TRBV19, the J call TRBJ1-2; 7 nucleotides agree with TRBD1. The V gene end was trimmed by 5 bases and the J gene end by 5 bases; junction bases not matched to a gene: 11. Germline CDR1 reads LNHDA; CDR2 reads SQIVND (reference sequence). There are 15 residues in the CDR3. The CDR3 protein is CASSDRGQNTYGYTF. The DNA for the CDR3 is TGTGCCAGTAGTGACCGGGGACAGAACACGTATGGCTACACCTTC.

The genes are TRBV9 and TRBJ1-4, with D possibly TRBD1 on 6 matching bases. The CDR3 is 14 residues long. Per the germline V gene, CDR1 is SGDLS and CDR2 is YYNGEE. V lost 6 bases to trimming and J lost 5 bases, with 14 bases between them. CDR3 DNA: TGTGCCAGCACCCCCGGGGGCGCAAATGAAAAACTGTTTTTT. Encoded protein: CASTPGGANEKLFF. Drawing the rest from reference TRBV9 and TRBJ1-4, the complete variable domain is DSGVTQTPKHLITATGQRVTLRCSPRSGDLSVYWYQQSLDQGLQFLIQYYNGEERAKGNILERFSAQQFPDLHSELNLSSLELGDSALYFCASTPGGANEKLFFGSGTQLSVL.

With regard to this clone: Other nucleotide sequences from this sample produce the same CDR3. This rearrangement joins TRBV5-1 to TRBJ2-1; tentatively, D is TRBD2 (6 bases). There are 14 residues in the CDR3. Germline loops: CDR1 SGHRS, CDR2 YFSETQ. V was trimmed by 4 bases and J by 4 bases, leaving 12 bases between them. CDR3: CASSLGGGYNEQFF. CDR3 nucleotide sequence: TGCGCCAGCAGCCTGGGGGGAGGATACAATGAGCAGTTCTTC.

CDR3 residues: CASTRGWVTEAFF. The CDR3 nucleotides are TGTGCCAGTACTAGGGGATGGGTCACTGAAGCTTTCTTT. This sequence joins TRBV19 and TRBJ1-1; tentative D call: TRBD1 (5 bases). Germline-derived CDR1 and CDR2 are LNHDA and SQIVND (reference sequence). V shed 7 bases and J shed 4 bases, with 13 bases lying between them. There are 13 residues in the CDR3.

This chain joins TRBV19 and TRBJ2-3; D remains ambiguous. V lost 4 bases, J lost 6 bases, and 11 bases lay in between. Germline V gene data show CDR1 as LNHDA and CDR2 as SQIVND (reference sequence). This CDR3 contains 13 residues. The CDR3 nucleotides read TGTGCCAGTAGTACGAGACTGGCGGATACGCAGTATTTT. Amino acid sequence: CASSTRLADTQYF. The full variable domain, rest sourced from reference TRBV19 and TRBJ2-3, is DGGITQSPKYLFRKEGQNVTLSCEQNLNHDAMYWYRQDPGQGLRLIYYSQIVNDFQKGDIAEGYSVSREKKESFPLTVTSAQKNPTAFYLCASSTRLADTQYFGPGTRLTVL.

The chain joins TRBV5-1 to TRBJ1-5; 10 bases map to TRBD1. The CDR3 runs 15 residues. V shed 3 bases, J shed 6 bases, and the junction held 6 bases outside the gene matches. Germline lookup yields CDR1 SGHRS and CDR2 YFSETQ. The CDR3 DNA reads as TGCGCCAGCAGCTGGGGGACAGGGGAGGCTCAGCCCCAGCATTTT. It codes for CASSWGTGEAQPQHF.

V and J are TRBV5-1 and TRBJ2-3, with D possibly TRBD1 on 6 matching bases. V lost 2 bases to trimming and J lost 4 bases, with 20 bases between them. From germline, CDR1 is SGHRS and CDR2 YFSETQ. CDR3 length equals 17 residues. This CDR3 is CASSFSRGPGFSDTQYF. For the CDR3, the DNA is TGCGCCAGCAGCTTCAGCAGGGGACCTGGGTTTTCAGATACGCAGTATTTT. The variable domain in full, completed from reference TRBV5-1 and TRBJ2-3, reads KAGVTQTPRYLIKTRGQQVTLSCSPISGHRSVSWYQQTPGQGLQFLFEYFSETQRNKGNFPGRFSGRQFSNSRSEMNVSTLELGDSALYLCASSFSRGPGFSDTQYFGPGTRLTVL.

V is TRBV28 and J is TRBJ2-2; D gene ambiguous. The CDR3 extends over 15 amino acids. Per the germline V gene, CDR1 is MDHEN and CDR2 is SYDVKM. V gave up 8 bases and J gave up 0 bases, with 13 bases separating them. The CDR3 DNA reads TGTGCCAGCGGTCTAGGTGTTTCGAACACCGGGGAGCTGTTTTTT. It encodes CASGLGVSNTGELFF.

This chain uses TRBV6-5 with TRBJ2-5; D may be TRBD1 (6 bases). CDR1 is MNHEY and CDR2 is SVGAGI in the germline V gene. The CDR3 spans 15 residues. Trimming took off 6 bases at V and 4 bases at J, with 18 bases between the two ends. This chain's CDR3 is CASRFSGAKVETQYF. CDR3 nucleotide sequence: TGTGCCAGCAGGTTTTCAGGGGCGAAAGTAGAGACCCAGTACTTC.

Points on this clone: Additional DNA sequences in this sample encode the identical CDR3. In DNA form, the CDR3 reads TGTGCCAGCAGCCTCACAGGCCTTAGCAATCAGCCCCAGCATTTT. This codes for CASSLTGLSNQPQHF. This rearrangement joins TRBV7-2 to TRBJ1-5; D may be TRBD1 (5 bases). The V and J ends lost 5 bases and 0 bases respectively, with 11 bases between them. The germline V gene has CDR1 SGHTA and CDR2 FQGNSA. CDR3 length: 15 residues. The full variable domain, in which reference TRBV7-2 and TRBJ1-5 provide the parts outside the CDR3, is GAGVSQSPSNKVTEKGKDVELRCDPISGHTALYWYRQSLGQGLEFLIYFQGNSAPDKSGLPSDRFSAERTGGSVSTLTIQRTQQEDSAVYLCASSLTGLSNQPQHFGDGTRLSIL.

This chain joins TRBV7-9 and TRBJ2-1; D gene uncertain. The CDR3 runs to 14 residues. With 0 bases removed from V and 8 bases from J, the gap between germline ends came to 11 bases. Germline CDR1 SEHNR, CDR2 FQNEAQ (reference sequence). CDR3 residues: CASSLAQLAYEQFF. The CDR3 coding sequence is TGTGCCAGCAGCTTAGCGCAGCTGGCCTATGAGCAGTTCTTC.

As to this clone: The same CDR3 can be traced to other DNA sequences in this sample. Here the CDR3 DNA reads TGTGCCAGCAGCGTGACCACAGGGAGCCACGAGCAGTACTTC. This encodes CASSVTTGSHEQYF. The genes are TRBV9 and TRBJ2-7; D might be TRBD1 (6 bases). The CDR3 runs to 14 residues. Trimming took 2 bases from V and 5 from J, leaving 14 bases between them. Germline V gives CDR1 SGDLS, CDR2 YYNGEE.

For this clone: Within the sample, other DNA sequences also encode this same CDR3. The chain recombines TRBV5-1 with TRBJ2-1; 9 positions agree with TRBD2. The junction had 3 bases not matched to a gene; V was cut back by 1 base and J by 4 bases. The CDR3 has 15 residues. CDR1 and CDR2 (germline): SGHRS, YFSETQ. The chain's CDR3 is CASSLRAGGYNEQFF. The CDR3 nucleotides read TGCGCCAGCAGCTTGAGAGCGGGAGGTTACAATGAGCAGTTCTTC.